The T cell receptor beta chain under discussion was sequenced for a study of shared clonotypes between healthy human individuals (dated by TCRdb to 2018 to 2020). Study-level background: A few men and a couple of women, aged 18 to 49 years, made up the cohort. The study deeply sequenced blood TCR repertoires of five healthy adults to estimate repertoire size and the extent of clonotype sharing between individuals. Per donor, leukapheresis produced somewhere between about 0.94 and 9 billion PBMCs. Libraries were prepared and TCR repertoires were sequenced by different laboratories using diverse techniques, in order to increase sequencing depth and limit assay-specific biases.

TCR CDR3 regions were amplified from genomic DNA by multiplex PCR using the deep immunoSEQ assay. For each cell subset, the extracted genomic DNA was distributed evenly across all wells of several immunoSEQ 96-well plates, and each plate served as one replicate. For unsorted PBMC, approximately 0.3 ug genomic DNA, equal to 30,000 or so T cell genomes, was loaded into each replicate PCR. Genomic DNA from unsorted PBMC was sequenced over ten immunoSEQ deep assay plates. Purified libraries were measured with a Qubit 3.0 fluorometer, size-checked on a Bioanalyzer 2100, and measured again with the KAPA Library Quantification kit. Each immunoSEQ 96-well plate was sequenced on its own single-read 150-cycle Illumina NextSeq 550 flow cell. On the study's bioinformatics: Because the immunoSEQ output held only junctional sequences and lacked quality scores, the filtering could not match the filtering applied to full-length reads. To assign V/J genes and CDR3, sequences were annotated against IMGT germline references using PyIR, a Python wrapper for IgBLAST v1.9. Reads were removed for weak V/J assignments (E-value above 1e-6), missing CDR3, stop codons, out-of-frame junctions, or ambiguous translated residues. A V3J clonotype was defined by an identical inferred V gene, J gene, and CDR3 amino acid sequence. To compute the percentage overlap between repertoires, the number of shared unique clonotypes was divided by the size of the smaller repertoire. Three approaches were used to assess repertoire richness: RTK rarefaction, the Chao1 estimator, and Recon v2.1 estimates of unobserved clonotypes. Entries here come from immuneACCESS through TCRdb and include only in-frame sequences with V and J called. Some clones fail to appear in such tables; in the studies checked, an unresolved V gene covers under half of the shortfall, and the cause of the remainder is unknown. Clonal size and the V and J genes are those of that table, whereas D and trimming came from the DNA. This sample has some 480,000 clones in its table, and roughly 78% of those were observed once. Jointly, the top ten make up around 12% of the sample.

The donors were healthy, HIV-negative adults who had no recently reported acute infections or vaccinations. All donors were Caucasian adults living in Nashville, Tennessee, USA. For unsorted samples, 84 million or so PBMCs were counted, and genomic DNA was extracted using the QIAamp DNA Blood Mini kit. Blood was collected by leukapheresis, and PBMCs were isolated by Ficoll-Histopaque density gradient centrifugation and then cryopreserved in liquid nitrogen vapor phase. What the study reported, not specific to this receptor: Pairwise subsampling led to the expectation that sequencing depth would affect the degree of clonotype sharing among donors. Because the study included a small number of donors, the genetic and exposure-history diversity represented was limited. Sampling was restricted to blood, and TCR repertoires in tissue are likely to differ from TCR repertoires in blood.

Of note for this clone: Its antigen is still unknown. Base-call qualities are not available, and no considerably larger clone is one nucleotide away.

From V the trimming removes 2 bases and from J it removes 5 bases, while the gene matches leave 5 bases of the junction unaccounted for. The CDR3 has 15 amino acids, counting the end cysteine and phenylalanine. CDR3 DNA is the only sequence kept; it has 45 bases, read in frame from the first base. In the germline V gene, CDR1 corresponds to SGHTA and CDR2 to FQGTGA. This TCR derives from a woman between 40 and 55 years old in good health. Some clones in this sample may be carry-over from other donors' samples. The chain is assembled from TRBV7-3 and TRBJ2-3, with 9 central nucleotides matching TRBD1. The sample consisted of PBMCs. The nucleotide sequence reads TGTGCCAGCAGCTTACGGGACAGGGTGGGAGATACGCAGTATTTT. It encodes CASSLRDRVGDTQYF.